Presented here are 14 T cell receptor beta chains from one specimen sequenced in a study of blood T cells in healthy people across ages. The authors ran a second PCR of about 7 to 12 cycles using a sample-barcoded 5' primer and a J-beta primer mix. TCRdb re-derived calls from the 5' RACE reads in MiXCR, one entry per CDR3 protein. Found here are around 1,900,000 distinct CDR3 sequences, around 40% of them singletons; the top ten hold around 23%. Sequences were obtained from blood. All receptors derive from a human donor in good health.

The J gene is TRBJ1-2, the V gene TRBV10-3; the D gene is possibly TRBD1 (5 bases). CDR3 length: 12 amino acids. Germline V CDR1 and CDR2: ENHRY, SYGVKD. The CDR3 DNA reads as TGTCGTACAGGCGGTGGGGACTATGGCTACACCTTC. It is translated as CRTGGGDYGYTF.

The CDR3 region is CACRVWGTDTQYF. Written as DNA, the CDR3 is TGTGCCTGCCGAGTTTGGGGCACAGATACGCAGTATTTT. V and J are TRBV7-2 and TRBJ2-3; D gene unclear. Germline V gene lookup returns CDR1 SGHTA and CDR2 FQGNSA. This CDR3 region has 13 residues. V was cut by 11 bases and J by 1 base, with 13 bases left in between.

This clonotype was detected a few times. The chain carries TRBV7-2 and TRBJ2-7, with 8 bases matching TRBD1. The CDR3 runs to 15 residues. CDR1 SGHTA and CDR2 FQGNSA come from the germline V gene. Trimming removed 0 bases from V and 3 bases from J; junction bases left unmatched: 4. CDR3 nucleotide sequence: TGTGCCAGCAGCTTAGCCTCGGACAGGGACTACGAGCAGTACTTC. This encodes CASSLASDRDYEQYF.

The V and J genes are TRBV11-1 and TRBJ1-1, with 7 bases fitting TRBD1. Germline CDR1 reads SGHAT; CDR2 reads FQDESV (reference sequence). V was clipped by 6 bases and J by 6 bases; unmatched bases: 10. The length of the CDR3 is 14 residues. DNA for the CDR3: TGTGCCAGCAGACCCGGGACAGAGGATCCTGAAGCTTTCTTT. It encodes CASRPGTEDPEAFF.

The chain employs TRBV6-2 or TRBV6-3 and TRBJ2-1, with 7 bases that match TRBD2. V lost 4 bases to trimming and J lost 1 base; unmatched junction nucleotides: 4. The germline CDR1 and CDR2 sequences are MNHEY and SVGEGT. The CDR3 sequence is 15 residues long. The CDR3 region is CASSSLLASYNEQFF. The CDR3 bases are TGTGCCAGCAGTTCCCTACTAGCGTCCTACAATGAGCAGTTCTTC.

The V gene is TRBV4-3, the J gene TRBJ2-5, with 11 nucleotides matching TRBD2. CDR1 is LGHNA and CDR2 is YSLEER in the germline V gene. The length of the CDR3 is 15 residues. With V trimmed by 2 bases and J by 13 bases, 12 bases remained unmatched. The CDR3 here is CASSQRGLAGSGMYF. The DNA for the CDR3 is TGCGCCAGCAGCCAACGCGGACTAGCGGGTAGCGGGATGTACTTC.

The chain combines TRBV7-2 with TRBJ2-6; TRBD2 matches 7 bases. The CDR3 consists of 18 residues. V lost 2 bases to trimming and J lost 0 bases; unmatched junction nucleotides: 7. From germline, CDR1 is SGHTA and CDR2 FQGNSA. The CDR3 protein is CTSSLLLGGGSGANVLTF. In DNA form, the CDR3 reads TGTACCAGCAGCTTATTGTTGGGCGGGGGCTCTGGGGCCAACGTCCTGACTTTC.

The chain couples TRBV7-2 to TRBJ1-6; 9 bases align to TRBD1. The CDR3 has 16 residues. The V and J ends lost 5 bases and 10 bases, in that order; junction bases with no gene match: 12. Germline CDR1 and CDR2: SGHTA and FQGNSA. The DNA of the CDR3 is TGTGCCAGCAGCCCTTTTCTTCGGGACAGGGAGTCACCCCTCCACTTT. It is translated as CASSPFLRDRESPLHF.

This clonotype occurred a few times. The chain joins TRBV7-9 to TRBJ2-5; a weak D match, TRBD1 (6 bases). This CDR3 spans 14 amino acids. The germline V gene has CDR1 SEHNR and CDR2 FQNEAQ (reference sequence). Trimming removed 5 bases at V and 5 bases at J, with 15 bases between. The CDR3 region has the DNA TGTGCCAGCAGCCAGACAGGTTGGGGGGAGACCCAGTACTTC. It encodes CASSQTGWGETQYF.

This clonotype was found once. The chain uses TRBV29-1 and TRBJ2-3; D possibly corresponds to TRBD1 (6 bases). CDR1 and CDR2 from the germline V gene are SQVTM and ANQGSEA. The CDR3 contains 13 residues. CDR3 sequence (DNA): TGCGGCGCTCATGACAGGTTCACAGATACGCAGTATTTT. Its translation: CGAHDRFTDTQYF.

The chain has TRBV6-2 or TRBV6-3 and TRBJ2-1; D might be TRBD2 (6 bases). V lost 7 bases and J 3 bases, leaving 16 bases between the germline ends. The CDR3 runs to 15 residues. Germline V CDR1 and CDR2: MNHEY, SVGEGT. CDR3 in amino acids: CASITFRDFYNEQFF. The DNA for the CDR3 is TGTGCCAGCATAACCTTCCGGGACTTCTACAATGAGCAGTTCTTC.

This clonotype was detected a few times. CDR3 bases: TGCAGTGCTAGTTTGCGAGATCGGAGCACAGATACGCAGTATTTT. Protein: CSASLRDRSTDTQYF. The chain combines TRBV20-1 with TRBJ2-3; D gene unclear. V shed 3 bases and J shed 0 bases, with 13 bases lying between them. Germline lookup yields CDR1 DFQATT and CDR2 SNEGSKA (reference sequence). The CDR3 is 15 residues long.

This clonotype was seen a handful of times. The chain combines TRBV21-1 with TRBJ1-4. TRBV21-1 has pseudogene status. CDR3 length: 13 residues. CDR3 nucleotide sequence: TGTGCCAGCAGCAAGCGAGCACTTGAAAAACTGTTTTTT. Translation gives CASSKRALEKLFF.

V gene TRBV7-2 combines with J gene TRBJ2-7, with 11 bases lining up with TRBD1. With 8 bases clipped from V and 7 bases from J, the junction kept 7 bases outside the gene matches. The CDR3 is 13 amino acids. In germline, CDR1 is SGHTA, CDR2 FQGNSA. CDR3 loop: CASGSGTGGEQYF. The CDR3 bases are TGTGCCAGCGGATCGGGGACAGGGGGGGAGCAGTACTTC.